This paragraph covers one T cell receptor (beta chain) sequence. Antigen unknown. This sample is drawn from a study of cytomegalovirus exposure and HLA in healthy donors. Points from the study as a whole: Most CMV-associated TCR beta chains were later found to appear HLA-restricted.

It was with 60 Vbeta and 13 Jbeta primers that the PCR ran. The assay was immunoSEQ multiplex PCR, and TCRdb's table has in-frame clones only and misses some. This sample's clone table lists 140,000 to 150,000 clones. The sequenced sample was PBMCs. This clonotype was sampled from a woman aged 50 to 65 in good health and CMV-seronegative.

CDR3 residues: CASSSETSGFRNEQFF. The DNA of the CDR3 is TGTGCCAGCAGCTCGGAGACTAGTGGTTTCAGGAATGAGCAGTTCTTC. The genes are TRBV7-2 and TRBJ2-1; D may be TRBD2 (6 bases). The CDR3 runs 16 residues. The ends were cut back, 4 bases at V and 7 bases at J, with 20 bases in the middle. Germline-derived CDR1 and CDR2 are SGHTA and FQGNSA. The full variable domain, completed using reference TRBV7-2 and TRBJ2-1, is GAGVSQSPSNKVTEKGKDVELRCDPISGHTALYWYRQSLGQGLEFLIYFQGNSAPDKSGLPSDRFSAERTGGSVSTLTIQRTQQEDSAVYLCASSSETSGFRNEQFFGPGTRLTVL.